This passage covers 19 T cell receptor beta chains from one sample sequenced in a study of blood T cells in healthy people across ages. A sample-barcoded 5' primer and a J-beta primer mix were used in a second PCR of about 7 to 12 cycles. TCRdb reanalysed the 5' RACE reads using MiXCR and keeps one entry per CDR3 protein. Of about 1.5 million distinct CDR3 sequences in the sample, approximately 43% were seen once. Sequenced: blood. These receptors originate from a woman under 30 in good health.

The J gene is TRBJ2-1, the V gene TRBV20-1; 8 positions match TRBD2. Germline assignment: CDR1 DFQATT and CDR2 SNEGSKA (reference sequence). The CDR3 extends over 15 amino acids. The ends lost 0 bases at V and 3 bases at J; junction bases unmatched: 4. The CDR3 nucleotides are TGCAGTGCTAGAGATCGCGGGGGGTTCTACAATGAGCAGTTCTTC. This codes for CSARDRGGFYNEQFF.

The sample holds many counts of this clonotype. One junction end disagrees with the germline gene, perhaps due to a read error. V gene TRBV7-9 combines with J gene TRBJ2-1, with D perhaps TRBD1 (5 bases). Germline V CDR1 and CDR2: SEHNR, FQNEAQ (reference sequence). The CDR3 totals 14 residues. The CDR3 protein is CASSRQSSYNEQFF. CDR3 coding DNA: TGCGCCAGCAGTCGACAGAGCTCCTACAATGAGCAGTTCTTC.

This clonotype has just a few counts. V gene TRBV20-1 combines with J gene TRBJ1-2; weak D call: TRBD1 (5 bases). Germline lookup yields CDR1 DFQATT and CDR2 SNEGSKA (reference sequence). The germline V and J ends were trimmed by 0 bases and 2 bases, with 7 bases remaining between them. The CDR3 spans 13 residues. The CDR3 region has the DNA TGCAGTGCTAGAGATGGGGGGAACTATGGCTACACCTTC. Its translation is CSARDGGNYGYTF.

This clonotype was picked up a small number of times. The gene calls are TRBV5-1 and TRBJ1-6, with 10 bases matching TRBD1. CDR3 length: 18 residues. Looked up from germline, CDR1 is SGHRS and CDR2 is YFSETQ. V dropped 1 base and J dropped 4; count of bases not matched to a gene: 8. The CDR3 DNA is TGCGCCAGCAGCTTGTTCGGGGACAGGGGCCTGTATAATTCACCCCTCCACTTT. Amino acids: CASSLFGDRGLYNSPLHF.

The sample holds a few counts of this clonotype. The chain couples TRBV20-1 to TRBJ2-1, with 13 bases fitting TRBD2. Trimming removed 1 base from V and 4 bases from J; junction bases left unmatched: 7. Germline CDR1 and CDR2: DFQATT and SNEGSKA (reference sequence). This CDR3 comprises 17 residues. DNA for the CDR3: TGCAGTGCTAGAGGACTAGCGGGAGGCCCGACATACAATGAGCAGTTCTTC. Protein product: CSARGLAGGPTYNEQFF.

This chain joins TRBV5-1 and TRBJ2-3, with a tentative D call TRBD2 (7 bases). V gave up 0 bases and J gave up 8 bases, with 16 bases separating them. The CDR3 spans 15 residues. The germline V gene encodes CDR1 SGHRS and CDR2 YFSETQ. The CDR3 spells CASSLGLERDTTQYF. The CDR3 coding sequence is TGCGCCAGCAGCTTGGGCCTCGAGCGGGACACTACGCAGTATTTT.

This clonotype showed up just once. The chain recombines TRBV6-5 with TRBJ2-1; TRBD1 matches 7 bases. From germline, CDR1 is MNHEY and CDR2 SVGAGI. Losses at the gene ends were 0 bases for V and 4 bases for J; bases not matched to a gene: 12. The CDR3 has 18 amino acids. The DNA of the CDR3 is TGTGCCAGCAGTTACTCGCCCGACAGGGCCCAATCATACAATGAGCAGTTCTTC. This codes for CASSYSPDRAQSYNEQFF.

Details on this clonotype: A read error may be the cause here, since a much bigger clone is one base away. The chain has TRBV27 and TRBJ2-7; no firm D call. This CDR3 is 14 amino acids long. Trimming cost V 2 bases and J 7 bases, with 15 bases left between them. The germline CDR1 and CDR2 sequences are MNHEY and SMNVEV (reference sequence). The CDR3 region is CASSLVAAYNEQYF. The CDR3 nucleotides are TGTGCCAGCAGTTTAGTGGCGGCGTACAATGAGCAGTACTTC.

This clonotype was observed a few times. The CDR3 loop is CATVPGMVQPQHF. The CDR3 DNA is TGTGCCACCGTCCCAGGGATGGTCCAGCCCCAGCATTTT. The V gene is TRBV28, the J gene TRBJ1-5; possible D gene TRBD1, 5 bases. CDR3 size: 13 residues. Germline loops: CDR1 MDHEN, CDR2 SYDVKM. The V end lost 10 bases, the J end lost 7 bases, and 17 bases lay between the germline ends.

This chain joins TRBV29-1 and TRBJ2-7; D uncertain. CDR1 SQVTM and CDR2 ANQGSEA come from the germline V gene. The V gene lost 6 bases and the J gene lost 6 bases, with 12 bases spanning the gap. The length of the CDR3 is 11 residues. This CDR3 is CSVYSPREQYF. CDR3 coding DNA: TGCAGCGTCTATTCTCCACGCGAGCAGTACTTC.

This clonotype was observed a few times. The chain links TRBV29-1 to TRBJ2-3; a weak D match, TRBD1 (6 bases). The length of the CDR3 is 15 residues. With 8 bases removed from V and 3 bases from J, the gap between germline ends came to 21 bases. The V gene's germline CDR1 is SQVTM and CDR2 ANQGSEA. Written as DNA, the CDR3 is TGCAGCCTATTGATTCCAGGGGCTGTAACAGATACGCAGTATTTT. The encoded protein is CSLLIPGAVTDTQYF.

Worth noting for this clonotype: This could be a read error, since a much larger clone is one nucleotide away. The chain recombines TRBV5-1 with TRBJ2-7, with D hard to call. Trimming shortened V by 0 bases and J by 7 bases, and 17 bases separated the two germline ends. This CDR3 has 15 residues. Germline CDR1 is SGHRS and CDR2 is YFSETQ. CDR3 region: CASSLVEAQPNEQYF. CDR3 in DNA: TGCGCCAGCAGCTTGGTCGAAGCCCAGCCCAATGAGCAGTACTTC.

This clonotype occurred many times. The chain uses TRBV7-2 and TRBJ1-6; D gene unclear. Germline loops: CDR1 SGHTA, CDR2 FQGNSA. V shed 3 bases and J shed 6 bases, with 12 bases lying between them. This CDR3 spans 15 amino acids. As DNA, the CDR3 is TGTGCCAGCAGCTTTAGGGCACAGCCTAATTCACCCCTCCACTTT. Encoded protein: CASSFRAQPNSPLHF.

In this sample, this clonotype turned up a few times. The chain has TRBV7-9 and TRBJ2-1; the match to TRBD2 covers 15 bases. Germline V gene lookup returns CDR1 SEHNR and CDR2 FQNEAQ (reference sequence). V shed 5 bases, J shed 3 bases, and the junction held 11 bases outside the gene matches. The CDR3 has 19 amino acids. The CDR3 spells CASSGWTSGRAKLYNEQFF. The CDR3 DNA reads TGTGCCAGCAGCGGGTGGACTAGCGGGAGGGCCAAGCTCTACAATGAGCAGTTCTTC.

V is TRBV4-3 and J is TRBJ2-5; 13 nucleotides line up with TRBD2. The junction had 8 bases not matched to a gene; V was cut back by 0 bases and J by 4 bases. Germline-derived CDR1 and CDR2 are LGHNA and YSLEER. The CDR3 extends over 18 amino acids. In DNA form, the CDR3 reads TGCGCCAGCAGCCAAGAATCCCCGACTAGCGGGGGGAGAGAGACCCAGTACTTC. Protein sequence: CASSQESPTSGGRETQYF.

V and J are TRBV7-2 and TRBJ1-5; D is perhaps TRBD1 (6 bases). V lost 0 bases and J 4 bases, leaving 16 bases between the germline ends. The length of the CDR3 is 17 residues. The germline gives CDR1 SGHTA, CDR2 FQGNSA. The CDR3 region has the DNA TGTGCCAGCAGCTTAGCGGGAATGACAGGTCCGAATCAGCCCCAGCATTTT. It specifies CASSLAGMTGPNQPQHF.

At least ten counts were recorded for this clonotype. CDR3 region: CASSAGISYEQYF. CDR3 in DNA: TGTGCCAGCAGTGCAGGGATTTCCTACGAGCAGTACTTC. The V gene is TRBV6-5, the J gene TRBJ2-7, with TRBD1 as a possible D gene (5 bases). Germline loops: CDR1 MNHEY, CDR2 SVGAGI. V lost 5 bases and J 1 base, leaving 9 bases between the germline ends. The CDR3 consists of 13 residues.

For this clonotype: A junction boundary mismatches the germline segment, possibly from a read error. In nucleotides, the CDR3 is TGTGCCAGCCGTTATCCTCTTCCGACCGGTACTAGAGCCCACAATGAGCAGTTCTTC. This translates into CASRYPLPTGTRAHNEQFF. V usage is TRBV6-2 or TRBV6-3 and J usage is TRBJ2-1; TRBD2 is a possible D gene (5 bases). The V gene's germline CDR1 is MNHEY and CDR2 SVGEGT. This CDR3 comprises 19 residues.

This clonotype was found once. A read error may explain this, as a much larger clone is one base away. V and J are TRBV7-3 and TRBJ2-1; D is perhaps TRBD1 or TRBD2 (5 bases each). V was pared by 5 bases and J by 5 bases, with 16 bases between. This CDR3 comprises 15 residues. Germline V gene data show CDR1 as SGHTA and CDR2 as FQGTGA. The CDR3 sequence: CASSPAGGSHNEQFF. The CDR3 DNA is TGTGCCAGCAGCCCGGCTGGGGGATCCCACAATGAGCAGTTCTTC.